This TCR beta chain was retrieved from a study of T-cell memory formation after mild COVID-19 (dated by TCRdb to 2020 to 2022). With respect to the entire study: TCR sequence clusters from the two donors were found to be largely donor specific. T-cell clones expanding and contracting after mild COVID-19 in two donors were tracked by longitudinal TCRalpha and TCRbeta repertoire sequencing. The cohort was made up of two young adult volunteers, one female and one male, who were previously healthy. General findings and caveats noted by the study authors: Balanced CD4/CD8 phenotypes were observed for clones contracting from day 15 to 85, whereas a bias towards CD4+ was observed for a second wave of clones expanding from day 15 to 37. SARS-CoV-2 specificity was not confirmed for the second-wave clones peaking on day 37. Some responding clones were detected in pre-infection memory, which suggested that pre-existing cross-reactive memory T cells had joined the SARS-CoV-2 response. Contracting CD4+ clones were located mainly in the CM and EM memory subsets, whereas CD8+ clones were found to be enriched in EMRA. The study included only a couple of mild cases, and larger cohorts that include severe cases with pre-infection samples were judged to be necessary.

Notes on this clonotype: The antigen this receptor binds is unknown. There are no base qualities to consult, and no much larger clone falls within one base.

The germline V and J ends show losses of 4 bases and 5 bases respectively, and no gene match explains 12 bases of the junction. The germline V gene sets CDR1 to SGHRS and CDR2 to YFSETQ. Reading from cysteine to phenylalanine, the CDR3 counts 16 amino acids. Kept here is only the CDR3 DNA, which spans 48 bases and is read in frame from base 1. Sequencing instrument: Illumina NovaSeq 6000. TCRalpha and TCRbeta cDNA libraries were built by 5'RACE with constant-segment primers, adding sample barcodes and unique molecular identifiers. RNA was extracted from every sample with Trizol reagent. Amplification of the libraries took two PCR steps, and the second step added a second sample barcode plus Illumina TruSeq adapters. Libraries were sequenced on an Illumina NovaSeq with 2 x 150 bp paired-end reads. The authors' pipeline ran thus. Demultiplexing of reads and collapsing into UMI-guided consensus sequences were performed with migec v1.2.7. Using mixcr v2.1.11, UMI consensuses were aligned to TRA and TRB V and J templates and then assembled into clonotypes. Expanded or contracted clonotypes were those called significant by both edgeR and NoisET, with noise models trained on biological replicates. For edgeR calls, a false discovery rate-adjusted p below 0.01 and a log2 fold-change threshold of 1 were applied. As an exploratory analysis of dynamics, max-normalized trajectories of the 1000 most abundant clonotypes were examined with PCA combined with hierarchical clustering. Separately sequenced CD4+ and CD8+ repertoires were used to assign a CD4 or CD8 phenotype to each responding clone. The raw public data were reprocessed by TCRdb itself: fastp quality trimming at Q25, MiXCR clonotype calling, in-frame beta chains only. One record per CDR3 amino acid sequence lists the most common genes and DNA. The V and J calls, along with clone size, are taken from TCRdb and not from the paper's own processing. The sample has 350,000 to 550,000 distinct CDR3 sequences on record, roughly 18% of them singletons. Clones ranked in the top ten supply 20% to 25% of the sample.

PBMCs were isolated by Ficoll-Paque density gradient centrifugation. The source is a man aged 18 to 30 who had mild COVID-19 (a few samples of this study predate the infection). The sample titles of this study are shuffled in the database, so cell type and time point are left out; the donor was told from shared clones. Recombination joined TRBV5-1 with TRBJ1-2; 9 nucleotides in the junction match TRBD1. Specimen: PBMCs or a T cell subset sorted from them (not recorded which). The DNA is TGCGCCAGCAGCGCCAGAACCGGACAGGGGATGTATGGCTACACCTTC. It specifies CASSARTGQGMYGYTF. The full variable domain, with segments outside the CDR3 supplied by the reference TRBV5-1 and TRBJ1-2 proteins, appears as KAGVTQTPRYLIKTRGQQVTLSCSPISGHRSVSWYQQTPGQGLQFLFEYFSETQRNKGNFPGRFSGRQFSNSRSEMNVSTLELGDSALYLCASSARTGQGMYGYTFGSGTRLTVV.